The T cell receptor (beta chain) described here comes from a study of shared clonotypes between healthy human individuals. This clone was seen more than once but under ten times. V was cut by 1 base and J by 4 bases, with 4 bases left in between. From germline, CDR1 is SGHTA and CDR2 FQGNSA. This CDR3 comprises 12 residues. This table comes from immunoSEQ multiplex PCR, and its TCRdb copy is limited to in-frame clones, with some not included. The data show roughly 680,000 clones, over 55% seen once. This chain links TRBV7-2 with TRBJ1-1; D is unclear. The sequenced sample was memory CD4+ T cells sorted from blood. Subset of the sample: CD45RA-negative fraction. The receptor was isolated from a woman aged 25-40 years in good health. The CDR3 here is CASSLVFTEAFF. CDR3 in DNA: TGTGCCAGCAGCTTAGTCTTCACTGAAGCTTTCTTT.